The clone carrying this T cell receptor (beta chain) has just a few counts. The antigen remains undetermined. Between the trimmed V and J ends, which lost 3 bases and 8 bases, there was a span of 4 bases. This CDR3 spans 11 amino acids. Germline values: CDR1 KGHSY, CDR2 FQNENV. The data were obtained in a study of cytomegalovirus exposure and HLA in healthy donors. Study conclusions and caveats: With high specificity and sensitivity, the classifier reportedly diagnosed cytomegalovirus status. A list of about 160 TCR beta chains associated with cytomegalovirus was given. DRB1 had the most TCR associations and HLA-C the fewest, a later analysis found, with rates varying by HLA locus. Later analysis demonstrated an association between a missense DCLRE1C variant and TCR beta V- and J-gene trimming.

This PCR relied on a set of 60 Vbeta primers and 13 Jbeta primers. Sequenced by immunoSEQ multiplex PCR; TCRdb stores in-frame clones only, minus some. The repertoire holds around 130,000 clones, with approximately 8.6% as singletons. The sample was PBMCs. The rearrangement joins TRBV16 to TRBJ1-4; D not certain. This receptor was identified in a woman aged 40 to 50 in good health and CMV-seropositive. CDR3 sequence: CASSQREKLFF. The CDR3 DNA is TGTGCCAGCAGCCAGCGGGAAAAACTGTTTTTT.